This is a list of T cell receptor beta chains from one sample in a study of blood T cell repertoires in COVID-19. Generated by immunoSEQ multiplex PCR, the TCRdb table keeps only in-frame clones and is missing some. The data contain 200,000 to 300,000 clones, 80% to 90% of them singletons. Input material: PBMCs or T cells enriched from blood (not recorded which). The receptor source for this set is a woman aged 40-49 years who had been exposed to COVID-19. Both conserved end residues are part of each CDR3. D genes are given only for firm matches. Expanded clones get a size class; other rows say once, few or many, or leave the size out.

cdr3_aa,cdr3_nt,d_call,clone_size,v_call,j_call
CASSLVSRATNYGYTF,TGTGCCAGCAGCTTAGTTTCCAGGGCGACTAACTATGGCTACACCTTC,.,.,TRBV7-8,TRBJ1-2
CASSSALNQLLAGGVDTQYF,TGTGCCAGCAGCTCGGCCCTAAACCAGCTACTAGCGGGGGGAGTAGATACGCAGTATTTT,TRBD2,once,TRBV5-4,TRBJ2-3
CASSRQQGSAGEKLFF,TGTGCCAGCTCCAGGCAACAGGGGAGCGCGGGAGAAAAACTGTTTTTT,TRBD1,once,TRBV18,TRBJ1-4
CASSQAGGYGYTF,TGTGCCAGCAGCCAAGCGGGAGGCTATGGCTACACCTTC,.,once,TRBV7-9,TRBJ1-2
CASSLSSAVDEQFF,TGTGCCAGCAGCTTATCGTCTGCGGTCGATGAGCAGTTCTTC,.,.,TRBV7-9,TRBJ2-1
CASRSAIRLNTEAFF,TGTGCCAGCAGATCGGCGATAAGACTCAACACTGAAGCTTTCTTT,.,.,TRBV6-6,TRBJ1-1
CASSSPGQGADGYTF,TGTGCCAGTAGTTCCCCGGGACAGGGTGCGGATGGCTACACCTTC,TRBD1,.,TRBV19,TRBJ1-2
CASSQTGGGYTF,TGTGCCAGCAGCCAAACGGGGGGTGGCTACACCTTC,.,few,TRBV3-1/TRBV3-2,TRBJ1-2
CASSQDHFWDKGSYGYTF,TGCGCCAGCAGCCAAGATCATTTTTGGGACAAGGGGTCCTATGGCTACACCTTC,.,.,TRBV4-3,TRBJ1-2
CASSLMGRTNEKLFF,TGTGCCAGCAGCTTAATGGGCAGGACTAATGAAAAACTGTTTTTT,.,.,TRBV7-2,TRBJ1-4
CATITGTGVSSNQPQHF,TGTGCCACCATTACCGGGACAGGGGTCAGTAGCAATCAGCCCCAGCATTTT,TRBD1,.,TRBV19,TRBJ1-5
CASSTLADNEQFF,TGTGCCAGCAGCACACTAGCGGACAATGAGCAGTTCTTC,TRBD2,.,TRBV7-2,TRBJ2-1
CSATQRNTEAFF,TGCAGCGCCACACAGAGGAACACTGAAGCTTTCTTT,.,.,TRBV29-1,TRBJ1-1
CASSILTGVSYEQYF,TGTGCCAGCAGTATACTGACAGGGGTCTCCTACGAGCAGTACTTC,TRBD1,.,TRBV6-5,TRBJ2-7
CASSQVLVVTSGRANEQFF,TGCGCCAGCAGCCAAGTATTAGTAGTGACTAGCGGGAGGGCAAATGAGCAGTTCTTC,TRBD2,.,TRBV4-1,TRBJ2-1
CASILNRDKRTNTGELFF,TGTGCCAGCATCCTCAACCGGGACAAGAGAACTAACACCGGGGAGCTGTTTTTT,.,.,TRBV7-3,TRBJ2-2
CASSLVPPRRSNSPLHF,TGTGCCAGCAGTTTAGTGCCTCCGAGAAGATCCAATTCACCCCTCCACTTT,.,.,TRBV28,TRBJ1-6
CASSQTGRNNYGYTF,TGCGCCAGCAGCCAAACAGGGCGAAATAACTATGGCTACACCTTC,.,.,TRBV4-1,TRBJ1-2
CASSVLGSSYNEQFF,TGTGCCAGCAGCGTATTGGGGAGCTCCTACAATGAGCAGTTCTTC,.,.,TRBV9,TRBJ2-1
CASSFLAGEAYNEQFF,TGTGCCAGCAGCTTTCTAGCGGGGGAGGCCTACAATGAGCAGTTCTTC,TRBD2,.,TRBV7-6,TRBJ2-1
CAGLRRGGDQPQHF,TGCGCCGGACTAAGGAGGGGTGGCGATCAGCCCCAGCATTTT,.,.,TRBV23-1,TRBJ1-5
CASSDPAGGLAGTETQYF,TGTGCCAGCAGTGACCCCGCCGGAGGGCTAGCGGGGACAGAGACCCAGTACTTC,TRBD2,few,TRBV25-1,TRBJ2-5
CASSNSGISYEQYF,TGCGCCAGCAGCAATAGCGGTATCTCCTACGAGCAGTACTTC,.,.,TRBV5-1,TRBJ2-7
CASSQQGRNSPLHF,TGTGCCAGCAGTCAACAGGGTAGGAATTCACCCCTCCACTTT,.,once,TRBV2,TRBJ1-6
CASSVGYSSGNTIYF,TGTGCCAGCAGCGTAGGATACAGCTCTGGAAACACCATATATTTT,.,.,TRBV9,TRBJ1-3
CASSLPRVHEQYF,TGTGCCAGCAGTTTACCCCGCGTCCACGAGCAGTACTTC,.,.,TRBV28,TRBJ2-7
CATSSGGWDEKLFF,TGTGCCACCAGTTCCGGGGGGTGGGATGAAAAACTGTTTTTT,.,once,TRBV24-1,TRBJ1-4
CASSQGLTGGEPQHF,TGTGCCAGCAGCCAAGGTTTGACAGGCGGAGAGCCCCAGCATTTT,.,few,TRBV3-1/TRBV3-2,TRBJ1-5
CASSHLDGGSSYNEQFF,TGTGCCAGCAGTCATCTGGACGGGGGGAGCTCCTACAATGAGCAGTTCTTC,TRBD2,.,TRBV5-1,TRBJ2-1
CASSDAGGQPQHF,TGTGCCAGCAGCGACGCAGGGGGCCAGCCCCAGCATTTT,TRBD1,.,TRBV9,TRBJ1-5
CASTRDNEAFF,TGTGCCAGCACCCGGGACAATGAAGCTTTCTTT,.,.,TRBV2,TRBJ1-1
CASSIPGQGQETQYF,TGTGCCAGCAGCATACCGGGACAGGGCCAAGAGACCCAGTACTTC,TRBD1,.,TRBV7-9,TRBJ2-5
CASGDRGTEAFF,TGTGCCAGCGGGGACAGGGGCACTGAAGCTTTCTTT,TRBD1,.,TRBV12-3/TRBV12-4,TRBJ1-1
CASSVRVPSNEQFF,TGTGCCAGCAGTGTCAGGGTCCCGTCCAATGAGCAGTTCTTC,.,.,TRBV27,TRBJ2-1
CASSGRQGEYQPQHF,TGTGCCAGCAGTGGAAGACAGGGAGAATACCAGCCCCAGCATTTT,TRBD1,.,TRBV25-1,TRBJ1-5
CASSYSSRTGRNTEAFF,TGTGCCAGCAGTTACTCTTCTCGGACAGGGAGAAACACTGAAGCTTTCTTT,TRBD1,.,TRBV6-2/TRBV6-3,TRBJ1-1
CASSRNSDRVGTEAFF,TGTGCCAGCAGCCGGAATTCGGACAGGGTGGGCACTGAAGCTTTCTTT,TRBD1,.,TRBV4-2,TRBJ1-1
CATSGGTPRAQETQYF,TGTGCCACCAGTGGTGGGACACCGAGGGCCCAAGAGACCCAGTACTTC,.,once,TRBV24-1,TRBJ2-5
CASSNRQETQYF,TGTGCCAGTAGTAACAGGCAAGAGACCCAGTACTTC,.,once,TRBV19,TRBJ2-5
CASSRESALIIAGYTF,TGTGCCAGCAGCCGGGAGTCGGCCCTGATCATCGCTGGCTACACCTTC,.,.,TRBV5-6,TRBJ1-2
CASSPLRGQGHYGYTF,TGTGCCAGCTCACCACTAAGGGGACAGGGACACTATGGCTACACCTTC,TRBD1,.,TRBV18,TRBJ1-2
CASSLSGTKDKTQYF,TGTGCCAGCAGCTTGTCCGGGACTAAGGATAAGACCCAGTACTTC,TRBD2,.,TRBV7-3,TRBJ2-5
CASSLGLLRFF,TGTGCCAGCAGCTTAGGACTCCTACGGTTCTTC,.,.,TRBV11-3,TRBJ2-1
CASSIGDTQYF,TGTGCCAGCAGTATCGGGGATACGCAGTATTTT,.,.,TRBV28,TRBJ2-3
CASSVVGSRTGELFF,TGTGCCAGCAGTGTCGTGGGTTCGCGGACCGGGGAGCTGTTTTTT,.,once,TRBV2,TRBJ2-2
CASSLKEGAATNEKLFF,TGTGCCAGCAGTTTAAAGGAGGGAGCTGCAACTAATGAAAAACTGTTTTTT,.,once,TRBV28,TRBJ1-4
CASSQGLGSNTEAFF,TGTGCCAGCTCCCAGGGGCTCGGTTCGAACACTGAAGCTTTCTTT,.,.,TRBV18,TRBJ1-1
CASSETRNTEAFF,TGTGCCAGCAGCGAGACAAGGAACACTGAAGCTTTCTTT,.,.,TRBV7-3,TRBJ1-1
CASSLYGVNYGYTF,TGTGCCAGCAGCCTCTACGGGGTTAACTATGGCTACACCTTC,.,once,TRBV28,TRBJ1-2
CASSRGWTGAPEAFF,TGTGCCAGCAGTCGGGGTTGGACAGGGGCCCCTGAAGCTTTCTTT,TRBD1,.,TRBV28,TRBJ1-1